These 27 T cell receptor beta chains share one sample of origin, sequenced in a study of monozygotic twins with inflammatory bowel disease (dated by TCRdb to the late 2010s). Library prep was done by 5' RACE. The instrument given in TCRdb is Illumina HiSeq 2500. TCRdb reprocessed the reads and assigns one entry to each CDR3 protein sequence, leaving out DNA. The sample has 110,000 or so distinct CDR3 sequences on record. In total, the top ten clones hold around 11% of the sample. Sequencing was performed on blood. The receptors derive from a human donor with ulcerative colitis or Crohn's disease, or a healthy co-twin of an affected twin (not recorded which).

This chain uses TRBV7-3 with TRBJ2-2; no DNA is available, so the TRBD1 call from TCRdb remains unchecked. The CDR3 runs to 14 residues. Germline lookup yields CDR1 SGHTA and CDR2 FQGTGA. CDR3 protein: CASSPGVNTGELFF. Full variable domain (remainder filled in from reference TRBV7-3 and TRBJ2-2): GAGVSQTPSNKVTEKGKYVELRCDPISGHTALYWYRQSLGQGPEFLIYFQGTGAADDSGLPNDRFFAVRPEGSVSTLKIQRTERGDSAVYLCASSPGVNTGELFFGEGSRLTVL.

The V call is TRBV28, the J call TRBJ2-7; TCRdb's D gene call, TRBD2, goes unchecked for lack of DNA. Germline values: CDR1 MDHEN, CDR2 SYDVKM. There are 16 residues in the CDR3. The CDR3 loop is CASSLSSGGLTYEQYF.

This rearrangement joins TRBV28 to TRBJ2-3; TCRdb proposes TRBD1, but this gene call is untestable without DNA. CDR1 is MDHEN, CDR2 SYDVKM, per germline. The CDR3 has 15 amino acids. Here the CDR3 reads CASSPGTANSDTQYF.

CDR3: CASSLGPSGYEQYF. V usage is TRBV28 and J usage is TRBJ2-7; TCRdb's D gene call, TRBD2, goes unchecked for lack of DNA. Germline CDR1 and CDR2: MDHEN and SYDVKM. This CDR3 is 14 amino acids long.

The genes are TRBV5-4 and TRBJ2-7; with no DNA, the TCRdb D assignment of TRBD1 cannot be verified. The CDR3 sequence is 15 residues long. CDR1 SGHNT and CDR2 YYREEE come from the germline V gene (reference sequence). CDR3 amino acids: CASSLDGGPLSEQYF.

This chain connects TRBV20-1 to TRBJ2-7. The CDR3 is 13 residues long. Germline CDR1 is DFQATT and CDR2 is SNEGSKA (reference sequence). The CDR3 protein is CSARLAASYEQYF.

This chain uses TRBV4-2 with TRBJ2-1; TCRdb's D gene call, TRBD1, goes unchecked for lack of DNA. Germline V gene data show CDR1 as LGHNA and CDR2 as YNFKEQ. The CDR3 contains 18 residues. The CDR3 is CASSQDRTDRETYNEQFF.

This chain links TRBV27 with TRBJ1-2; TCRdb picks TRBD1, but there is no DNA to check that call. CDR1 is MNHEY, CDR2 SMNVEV, per germline (reference sequence). There are 13 residues in the CDR3. The CDR3 region is CASSSGGWNGYTF.

V is TRBV7-7 and J is TRBJ2-1; the D call of TRBD2 rests on TCRdb alone, since no DNA is present to check it. CDR1 SSHAT and CDR2 FNYEAQ come from the germline V gene (reference sequence). This CDR3 is built from 14 residues. Here the CDR3 reads CASSKALAADEQFF.

The rearrangement links TRBV3-1 to TRBJ2-5; TCRdb picks TRBD2, but there is no DNA to check that call. The CDR3 totals 17 residues. CDR1 and CDR2 from the germline V gene are LGHDT and YNNKEL (reference sequence). The chain's CDR3 is CASILRGTSGGEETQYF.

The J gene is TRBJ1-6, the V gene TRBV9. The CDR3 has 15 residues. Germline values: CDR1 SGDLS, CDR2 YYNGEE. Here the CDR3 reads CASSIDQDSGSPLHF.

The chain links TRBV5-1 to TRBJ2-4; lacking DNA, the TRBD1 call made by TCRdb goes unchecked. Germline assignment: CDR1 SGHRS and CDR2 YFSETQ. This CDR3 is built from 17 residues. CDR3 sequence reads: CASSPGISVAAKNIQYF.

This chain uses TRBV6-2 or TRBV6-3 with TRBJ2-1; the TCRdb D gene call, TRBD2, has no DNA to confirm it. From germline, CDR1 is MNHEY and CDR2 SVGEGT. The CDR3 is 16 amino acids. CDR3 protein: CASRRPGLGTYNEQFF.

This chain links TRBV12-3 or TRBV12-4 with TRBJ2-1; the TCRdb call, TRBD2, lacks DNA for checking. The CDR3 spans 16 residues. CDR3: CASSLGSSGTYNEQFF.

The V and J genes are TRBV5-1 and TRBJ1-4; TCRdb's D gene call, TRBD1, goes unchecked for lack of DNA. This CDR3 comprises 13 residues. CDR1 and CDR2 (germline): SGHRS, YFSETQ. The CDR3 here is CASSRAGNEKLFF.

The chain recombines TRBV12-3 or TRBV12-4 with TRBJ2-2; the D gene TCRdb calls, TRBD1, cannot be checked with no DNA. The CDR3 contains 13 residues. The CDR3 here is CASSRQQGGELFF.

V usage is TRBV5-1 and J usage is TRBJ2-2. The CDR3 has 14 residues. Germline-derived CDR1 and CDR2 are SGHRS and YFSETQ. The CDR3 spells CASSLDRLTGELFF.

The gene calls are TRBV5-1 and TRBJ2-3; TCRdb calls TRBD1, which cannot be checked without DNA. CDR1 is SGHRS and CDR2 is YFSETQ in the germline V gene. CDR3 length equals 16 residues. CDR3 in amino acids: CASSLGVGGLTDTQYF.

V gene TRBV19 combines with J gene TRBJ2-5. Germline V lookup: CDR1 LNHDA, CDR2 SQIVND (reference sequence). The CDR3 is 13 amino acids. The CDR3 here is CASSFVFQETQYF.

The chain employs TRBV30 and TRBJ2-7; TCRdb selects TRBD1, and the lack of DNA leaves this call unchecked. Germline V gene lookup returns CDR1 GTSNPN and CDR2 SVGIG (reference sequence). This CDR3 is 15 amino acids long. The CDR3 loop is CALLHPGDRDYEQYF.

The chain uses TRBV5-1 and TRBJ2-6. This CDR3 region has 16 residues. Germline CDR1 SGHRS, CDR2 YFSETQ. Here the CDR3 reads CASSKDRASGANVLTF. The variable domain in full, with the rest retrieved from reference TRBV5-1 and TRBJ2-6, is KAGVTQTPRYLIKTRGQQVTLSCSPISGHRSVSWYQQTPGQGLQFLFEYFSETQRNKGNFPGRFSGRQFSNSRSEMNVSTLELGDSALYLCASSKDRASGANVLTFGAGSRLTVL.

The J gene is TRBJ1-6, the V gene TRBV6-5; TCRdb lists TRBD1, though no DNA is available to test this call. The CDR3 consists of 15 residues. CDR1 and CDR2 (germline): MNHEY, SVGAGI. The CDR3 sequence is CATWGFGSYNSPLHF.

The chain couples TRBV11-1 to TRBJ2-1; TCRdb selects TRBD1, and the lack of DNA leaves this call unchecked. The CDR3 totals 13 residues. CDR1 SGHAT and CDR2 FQDESV come from the germline V gene (reference sequence). The CDR3 region is CASSPGRGDEQFF. Drawing the rest from reference TRBV11-1 and TRBJ2-1, the complete variable domain is EAEVAQSPRYKITEKSQAVAFWCDPISGHATLYWYRQILGQGPELLVQFQDESVVDDSQLPKDRFSAERLKGVDSTLKIQPAELGDSAMYLCASSPGRGDEQFFGPGTRLTVL.

The genes are TRBV20-1 and TRBJ1-4; TCRdb calls TRBD1, which cannot be checked without DNA. Looked up from germline, CDR1 is DFQATT and CDR2 is SNEGSKA (reference sequence). The CDR3 sequence is 14 residues long. The CDR3 spells CSARDPGTDEKLFF.

This chain uses TRBV3-1 with TRBJ1-1; TCRdb designates TRBD1, a call that cannot be tested without DNA. The CDR3 loop spans 15 amino acids. Germline V gene data show CDR1 as LGHDT and CDR2 as YNNKEL (reference sequence). The CDR3 region is CASSQARGFHTEAFF.

V gene TRBV6-2 or TRBV6-3 combines with J gene TRBJ1-1. There are 15 residues in the CDR3. Germline CDR1 and CDR2: MNHEY and SVGEGT. The CDR3 protein is CASSYSNSRNTEAFF.

Judged by frequency, this clonotype is medium-sized. The rearrangement uses TRBV27 and TRBJ2-1; the TCRdb D gene call, TRBD1, has no DNA to confirm it. This CDR3 spans 15 amino acids. Germline CDR1 reads MNHEY; CDR2 reads SMNVEV (reference sequence). The CDR3 sequence: CASSLLTGFHNEQFF.